The 15 T cell receptor beta chains given below trace back to one sample, sequenced in a study of Graves' ophthalmopathy and Graves' hyperthyroidism. From RNA, the CDR3 regions of TCR beta chains were amplified and sequenced. The authors performed first-round RT-PCR with HTBI primers and then a second-round multiplex PCR. MiXCR was run by TCRdb on the multiplex PCR reads, yielding one entry per CDR3 protein. Found here are hundreds of thousands of distinct CDR3 sequences, 22% of them singletons; the top ten hold roughly 6.9%. The sample taken for sequencing was peripheral blood. These TCRs come from a woman younger than 35 with stable Graves' hyperthyroidism. Some clones in this sample may be carry-over from other donors' samples.

In the case of this clonotype: At one boundary the junction diverges from the germline segment, which might be a read error. The rearrangement links TRBV12-3 or TRBV12-4 to TRBJ1-1; D not resolved. The CDR3 consists of 12 residues. The CDR3 DNA follows: TGTGCTAGCAGATTAGTGAACACTGAAGCTTTCTTT. Protein: CASRLVNTEAFF.

This clonotype was recorded at least ten times. This chain joins TRBV20-1 and TRBJ2-4, with a tentative D call TRBD2 (5 bases). CDR1 is DFQATT and CDR2 is SNEGSKA in the germline V gene (reference sequence). The CDR3 consists of 13 residues. V lost 2 bases, J lost 8 bases, and 13 bases lay in between. DNA of the CDR3: TGCAGTGCTAGAAATGGTTTCGGGGACATTCAGTACTTC. Translation: CSARNGFGDIQYF.

The sample holds a few counts of this clonotype. This chain links TRBV6-5 with TRBJ1-5; 7 positions agree with TRBD1. V lost 4 bases to trimming and J lost 5 bases; unmatched junction nucleotides: 5. There are 14 residues in the CDR3. In germline, CDR1 is MNHEY, CDR2 SVGAGI. The CDR3 is CASSLEQGHQPQHF. In DNA, the CDR3 is TGTGCCAGCAGTTTAGAACAGGGGCATCAGCCCCAGCATTTT.

This clonotype showed up just a few times. The rearrangement links TRBV3-1 to TRBJ2-7; D is undetermined. V was trimmed by 0 bases and J by 6 bases, leaving 12 bases between them. CDR3 length: 14 residues. The germline CDR1 and CDR2 sequences are LGHDT and YNNKEL (reference sequence). The CDR3 is CASSQEGWAPEQYF. Written as DNA, the CDR3 is TGTGCCAGCAGCCAAGAAGGGTGGGCCCCCGAGCAGTACTTC.

V usage is TRBV6-5 and J usage is TRBJ1-5; 7 bases match TRBD1. Trimming took 2 bases from V and 4 from J; bases not matched to a gene: 11. CDR3 size: 17 residues. Germline assignment: CDR1 MNHEY and CDR2 SVGAGI. CDR3 sequence (DNA): TGTGCCAGCAGTTACACAGGGGCGCAAGTTTATAATCAGCCCCAGCATTTT. Amino acid sequence: CASSYTGAQVYNQPQHF.

At least ten counts were recorded for this clonotype. The chain joins TRBV5-1 to TRBJ2-7; D possibly uses TRBD1 or TRBD2 (5 bases each). Germline V gene lookup returns CDR1 SGHRS and CDR2 YFSETQ. Trimming took off 5 bases at V and 5 bases at J, with 14 bases between the two ends. CDR3 length equals 13 residues. Here the CDR3 reads CASRWDPSNEQYF. DNA of the CDR3: TGCGCCAGCAGATGGGACCCATCTAACGAGCAGTACTTC.

This clonotype has at least ten counts. The chain carries TRBV27 and TRBJ2-7, with 7 positions matching TRBD2. Germline trimming cut 3 bases from V and 4 bases from J; bases unmatched to any gene: 6. CDR1 and CDR2 (germline): MNHEY, SMNVEV (reference sequence). This CDR3 spans 14 amino acids. The CDR3: CASSLVAGAYEQYF. CDR3 coding DNA: TGTGCCAGCAGTTTGGTCGCGGGAGCTTACGAGCAGTACTTC.

This clonotype was observed at least ten times. The V call is TRBV5-1, the J call TRBJ1-2; D is undetermined. The V and J ends lost 3 bases and 7 bases respectively, with 10 bases between them. This CDR3 has 12 amino acids. Germline V gene lookup returns CDR1 SGHRS and CDR2 YFSETQ. CDR3 in amino acids: CASSSRRIGYTF. For the CDR3, the DNA is TGCGCCAGCAGCTCCCGACGGATTGGCTACACCTTC.

This rearrangement joins TRBV15 to TRBJ1-5, with 10 bases lining up with TRBD1. After removal of 7 bases from V and 6 bases from J, the junction contained 9 bases not matched to a gene. CDR1 and CDR2 from the germline V gene are LNHNV and YYDKDF (reference sequence). The CDR3 has 15 residues. CDR3 in DNA: TGTGCCACCACGGATACGGACAGGGGGGTTCAGCCCCAGCATTTT. This translates into CATTDTDRGVQPQHF.

A few counts support this clonotype. This rearrangement joins TRBV6-2 or TRBV6-3 to TRBJ1-3; the D is unclear. With 3 bases removed from V and 0 bases from J, the gap between germline ends came to 18 bases. The germline V gene has CDR1 MNHEY and CDR2 SVGEGT. The CDR3 sequence is 18 residues long. Written as DNA, the CDR3 is TGTGCCAGCAGTTATGAAGGAAGATCGTCCTACTCTGGAAACACCATATATTTT. Protein product: CASSYEGRSSYSGNTIYF.

This clonotype was counted at least ten times. The V call is TRBV12-5, the J call TRBJ2-2, with 9 bases that match TRBD2. The CDR3 extends over 15 amino acids. CDR1 LGHNT and CDR2 FRNRAP come from the germline V gene. V gave up 6 bases and J gave up 7 bases; unmatched junction bases: 9. Here the CDR3 reads CASGSGTSQGGELFF. DNA for the CDR3: TGTGCTAGTGGCTCTGGGACTAGCCAGGGCGGGGAGCTGTTTTTT.

This clonotype has at least ten counts. The chain has TRBV27 and TRBJ2-7; D remains ambiguous. CDR3 length: 14 amino acids. V gave up 5 bases and J gave up 3 bases, with 14 bases separating them. The germline CDR1 and CDR2 sequences are MNHEY and SMNVEV (reference sequence). CDR3 sequence: CASSAADAVYEQYF. DNA for the CDR3: TGTGCCAGCAGTGCCGCGGACGCAGTCTACGAGCAGTACTTC.

This clonotype was detected many times. At one of its ends the junction is not consistent with the germline gene, which may arise from a read error. The V and J genes are TRBV11-1 and TRBJ2-7; TRBD2 matches 9 bases. Germline CDR1 SGHAT, CDR2 FQDESV (reference sequence). CDR3 length: 15 amino acids. The CDR3 is CAGSRKREDTYEQYF. CDR3 nucleotides: TGTGCCGGCAGCCGAAAGCGGGAGGACACCTACGAGCAGTACTTC.

This chain connects TRBV20-1 to TRBJ1-2, with TRBD1 identical over 12 bases. The J segment lost 6 bases and the V segment lost 0 bases, leaving 8 bases of the junction unmatched. Looked up from germline, CDR1 is DFQATT and CDR2 is SNEGSKA (reference sequence). This CDR3 region has 16 residues. In nucleotides, the CDR3 is TGCAGTGCTAGAGACAGGGGACAGGGGGCTTTAGATGGCTACACCTTC. Amino acid sequence: CSARDRGQGALDGYTF.

At least ten counts were recorded for this clonotype. The chain recombines TRBV19 with TRBJ1-5; tentative D call: TRBD1 (6 bases). The V end was cut by 4 bases, the J end by 0 bases, with 22 bases between. Per the germline V gene, CDR1 is LNHDA and CDR2 is SQIVND (reference sequence). The CDR3 covers 19 residues. The CDR3 loop reads CASSTPYRVEGYSNQPQHF. CDR3 bases: TGTGCCAGTAGTACCCCGTACAGGGTAGAAGGGTATAGCAATCAGCCCCAGCATTTT. Together with reference TRBV19 and TRBJ1-5, the CDR3 gives the full variable domain: DGGITQSPKYLFRKEGQNVTLSCEQNLNHDAMYWYRQDPGQGLRLIYYSQIVNDFQKGDIAEGYSVSREKKESFPLTVTSAQKNPTAFYLCASSTPYRVEGYSNQPQHFGDGTRLSIL.